This entry describes one TCR beta chain. Its target is unknown. This entry comes from a study of somatic mutations in cytotoxic T cells in rheumatoid arthritis. Study as a whole: Certain V beta antibody-stained T-cell populations, V beta1+ cells sequenced for TCRB among them, were flow-sorted to nearly 100% purity.

CDR3 length: 18 amino acids. V lost 3 bases, J lost 4 bases, and 15 bases stayed unmatched. Germline CDR1 KGHSH, CDR2 LQKENI. Study-level points and caveats: Patients with rheumatoid arthritis, but not healthy controls, had CD8+ clonality that increased with age.

The table came from immunoSEQ multiplex PCR; TCRdb's copy has only in-frame clones and leaves some out. The sample lists more than 15,000 clones; 80% were seen once. The origin of this receptor is an adult with rheumatoid arthritis. Sequencing was done on a sample of CD8+ T cells sorted from blood. The chain joins TRBV18 to TRBJ2-1; 7 bases align to TRBD1. For the CDR3, the DNA is TGTGCCAGCTCACCGCCCCTCAAGCGGACAGGCGATTACAATGAGCAGTTCTTC. Its translation: CASSPPLKRTGDYNEQFF.